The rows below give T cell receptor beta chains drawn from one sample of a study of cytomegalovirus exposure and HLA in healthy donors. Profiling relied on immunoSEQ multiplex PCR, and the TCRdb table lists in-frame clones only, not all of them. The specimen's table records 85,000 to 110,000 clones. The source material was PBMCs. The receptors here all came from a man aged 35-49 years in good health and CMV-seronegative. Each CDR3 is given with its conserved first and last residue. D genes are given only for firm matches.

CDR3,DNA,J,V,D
CASRPTAWGQGHEQYF,TGCGCCAGCAGGCCTACTGCCTGGGGACAGGGACACGAGCAGTACTTC,TRBJ2-7,TRBV4-3,TRBD1
CASSFRGLDYEQYF,TGTGCCAGCAGCTTTCGGGGACTAGACTACGAGCAGTACTTC,TRBJ2-7,TRBV5-5,TRBD2
CASSQVGDGPSDGYTF,TGTGCCAGCAGCCAAGTGGGAGACGGGCCCTCGGATGGCTACACCTTC,TRBJ1-2,TRBV4-2,NA
CASSRFNPGLVPQEFF,TGTGCCAGCAGCCGCTTCAACCCGGGACTAGTTCCCCAGGAGTTCTTC,TRBJ2-1,TRBV5-6,TRBD2
CASSQDPGRSYEQYF,TGTGCCAGCAGCCAAGATCCCGGGAGGTCCTACGAGCAGTACTTC,TRBJ2-7,TRBV4-2,TRBD2
CASQGGQGAPAFF,TGTGCCAGTCAAGGGGGACAGGGGGCACCAGCTTTCTTT,TRBJ1-1,TRBV19,TRBD1
CSVGLGNQPQHF,TGCAGCGTTGGACTGGGCAATCAGCCCCAGCATTTT,TRBJ1-5,TRBV29-1,NA
CASNRVNEKLFF,TGTGCCAGCAACAGGGTTAATGAAAAACTGTTTTTT,TRBJ1-4,TRBV5-5,NA
CASSLDRNQPQHF,TGTGCCAGCAGCCTCGACAGGAATCAGCCCCAGCATTTT,TRBJ1-5,TRBV6-5,NA
CASSVTPTNYGYTF,TGTGCCAGCAGCGTAACACCAACTAACTATGGCTACACCTTC,TRBJ1-2,TRBV9,NA
CASSVGSVKNIQYF,TGTGCCAGCAGCGTAGGGTCGGTTAAAAACATTCAGTACTTC,TRBJ2-4,TRBV9,NA
CASSPSGVAKNIQYF,TGTGCCAGCAGCCCTAGCGGGGTAGCCAAAAACATTCAGTACTTC,TRBJ2-4,TRBV11-2,TRBD2
CASSSFGQSNQPQHF,TGTGCCAGCAGCTCCTTCGGACAGAGCAATCAGCCCCAGCATTTT,TRBJ1-5,TRBV7-2,NA
CATSRGQKNEKLFF,TGTGCCACCAGCAGAGGACAGAAGAATGAAAAACTGTTTTTT,TRBJ1-4,TRBV15,NA
CASSLAGRSEQYF,TGCGCCAGCAGCTTGGCAGGGCGTAGCGAGCAGTACTTC,TRBJ2-7,TRBV5-1,NA
CAWSGTGGNEQYF,TGTGCCTGGTCCGGGACAGGGGGTAACGAGCAGTACTTC,TRBJ2-7,TRBV30,TRBD1
CSARESGTYEQYF,TGCAGCGCCCGGGAAAGCGGTACCTACGAGCAGTACTTC,TRBJ2-7,TRBV29-1,NA
CASSPLNEEAHRGEKLFF,TGTGCCAGCAGCCCACTCAACGAGGAGGCTCACAGGGGTGAAAAACTGTTTTTT,TRBJ1-4,TRBV16,TRBD1
CASSKRPMESGELFF,TGTGCCAGCAGTAAGCGCCCCATGGAATCAGGGGAGCTGTTTTTT,TRBJ2-2,TRBV28,NA
CASSGGGQLWTGANVLTF,TGCGCCAGCAGCGGGGGTGGACAGCTCTGGACTGGGGCCAACGTCCTGACTTTC,TRBJ2-6,TRBV5-1,NA
CASSMMGQGVYPSEQYF,TGTGCCAGTAGTATGATGGGACAGGGAGTGTATCCCTCCGAGCAGTACTTC,TRBJ2-7,TRBV19,TRBD1
CASSGGQGASDTEAFF,TGTGCCAGCAGCGGGGGACAGGGGGCGTCGGACACTGAAGCTTTCTTT,TRBJ1-1,TRBV5-4,TRBD1
CASSLMGQVSYEQYF,TGTGCCAGCAGCCTCATGGGACAGGTCTCCTACGAGCAGTACTTC,TRBJ2-7,TRBV5-5,TRBD1
CASSSFGEGTEAFF,TGTGCCAGCAGTTCTTTCGGAGAGGGAACTGAAGCTTTCTTT,TRBJ1-1,TRBV28,NA
CASSPTLEGEQYF,TGCGCCAGCAGCCCTACCCTCGAGGGTGAGCAGTACTTC,TRBJ2-7,TRBV5-1,NA
CASSLRDLTTYEQYF,TGTGCCAGCAGTTTACGGGACTTAACCACCTACGAGCAGTACTTC,TRBJ2-7,TRBV27,NA
CASSRDLTYEQYF,TGTGCCAGTTCCCGGGATTTAACCTACGAGCAGTACTTC,TRBJ2-7,TRBV6-6,NA
CSVDRGNTEAFF,TGCAGCGTTGACAGGGGGAACACTGAAGCTTTCTTT,TRBJ1-1,TRBV29-1,NA
CASRKDRGTYYEQYF,TGTGCCAGCCGGAAGGACAGGGGAACTTACTACGAGCAGTACTTC,TRBJ2-7,TRBV19,TRBD1